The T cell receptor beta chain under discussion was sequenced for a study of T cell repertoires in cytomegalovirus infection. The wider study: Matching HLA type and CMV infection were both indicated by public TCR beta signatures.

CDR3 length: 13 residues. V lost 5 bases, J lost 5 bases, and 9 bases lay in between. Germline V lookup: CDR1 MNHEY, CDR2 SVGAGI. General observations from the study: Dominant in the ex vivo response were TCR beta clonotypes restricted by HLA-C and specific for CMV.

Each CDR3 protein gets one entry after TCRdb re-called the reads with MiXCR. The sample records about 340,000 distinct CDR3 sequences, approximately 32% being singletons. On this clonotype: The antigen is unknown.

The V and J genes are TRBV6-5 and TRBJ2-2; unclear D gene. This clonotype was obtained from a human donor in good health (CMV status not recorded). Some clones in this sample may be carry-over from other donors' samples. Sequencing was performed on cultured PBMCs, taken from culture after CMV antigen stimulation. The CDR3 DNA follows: TGTGCCAGCAGTCCACTGGGGACCGGGGAGCTGTTTTTT. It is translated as CASSPLGTGELFF.